These T cell receptor beta chains were read from a single sample in a study of OX40 agonist ivuxolimab in advanced cancers. The assay was immunoSEQ multiplex PCR, and TCRdb's table has in-frame clones only and misses some. Of about 84,000 clones detected, around 94% appear once; the ten largest clones hold about 11%. The source was CD4+ or CD8+ T cells sorted from blood, collected in a trial of the OX40 agonist ivuxolimab. These receptors all stem from an adult with an advanced solid tumor such as melanoma, head and neck, liver or kidney cancer. CDR3s include the opening cysteine and the closing phenylalanine or tryptophan. Each record gives: CDR3 length, clone size, D gene, J gene, V gene, CDR3 protein, CDR3 DNA. A D gene is named only where the DNA matches it firmly. Clone sizes are given selectively: once, few, many, or a class where the clone is expanded.

>13|few|TRBD2|TRBJ2-2|TRBV19
CASSMLAGGELFF
TGTGCCAGTAGTATGCTAGCGGGCGGGGAGCTGTTTTTT
>15|.|TRBD2|TRBJ2-1|TRBV27
CASSFSSGSLNEQFF
TGTGCCAGCAGTTTCAGTAGCGGGAGTCTAAATGAGCAGTTCTTC
>12|.|TRBD1|TRBJ2-7|TRBV29-1
CSVGDRAYEQYF
TGCAGCGTTGGAGACAGGGCCTACGAGCAGTACTTC
>14|.|.|TRBJ2-2|TRBV11-2
CASSRSGSTGELFF
TGTGCCAGCAGCCGTAGCGGAAGCACCGGGGAGCTGTTTTTT
>17|.|TRBD1|TRBJ1-3|TRBV27
CASSRSGTGVYGNTIYF
TGTGCCAGCAGTCGCAGCGGGACAGGGGTTTACGGAAACACCATATATTTT
>14|.|.|TRBJ2-7|TRBV7-2
CASTVTHLALEQYF
TGTGCCAGCACCGTAACCCACCTAGCGCTCGAGCAGTACTTC
>13|.|TRBD1|TRBJ1-2|TRBV29-1
CSARDSLNYGYTF
TGCAGCGCACGGGACAGCCTAAACTATGGCTACACCTTC
>15|.|TRBD2|TRBJ2-7|TRBV7-3
CASSRHAGVFYEQYF
TGTGCCAGCAGCCGACACGCGGGGGTGTTCTACGAGCAGTACTTC
>12|.|.|TRBJ2-7|TRBV5-1
CASSLVGNEQYF
TGCGCCAGCAGCTTGGTGGGGAACGAGCAGTACTTC
>11|.|.|TRBJ1-2|TRBV20-1
CSAKDLGGYTF
TGCAGTGCTAAGGACCTGGGGGGCTACACCTTC
>16|.|.|TRBJ1-4|TRBV5-1
CASSLTHRATNEKLFF
TGCGCCAGCAGCCTGACTCACAGGGCAACTAATGAAAAACTGTTTTTT
>13|.|TRBD2|TRBJ2-7|TRBV7-3
CASSHGPGGEQYF
TGTGCCAGCAGCCATGGCCCGGGGGGCGAGCAGTACTTC
>15|.|.|TRBJ2-3|TRBV7-3
CASSLSGSLADTQYF
TGTGCCAGCAGCTTATCCGGGTCCTTGGCAGATACGCAGTATTTT
>13|.|TRBD1|TRBJ1-1|TRBV10-3
CAIRTGQTTEAFF
TGTGCCATCAGGACGGGACAGACCACTGAAGCTTTCTTT
>13|.|.|TRBJ2-1|TRBV5-1
CASSLMRGSEQFF
TGCGCCAGCAGCTTGATGAGAGGGAGCGAGCAGTTCTTC
>13|.|TRBD2|TRBJ2-1|TRBV6-1
CAIVPGLASEQFF
TGTGCCATCGTCCCGGGACTAGCATCTGAGCAGTTCTTC
>14|.|.|TRBJ2-3|TRBV7-3
CASSLRGSTDTQYF
TGTGCCAGCAGCCTCCGGGGTAGCACAGATACGCAGTATTTT
>12|few|.|TRBJ1-2|TRBV29-1
CSVGGQNYGYTF
TGCAGCGTTGGTGGACAGAACTATGGCTACACCTTC
>16|.|TRBD2|TRBJ2-3|TRBV5-1
CASSYELAGETDTQYF
TGCGCCAGCAGCTACGAACTAGCGGGAGAGACAGATACGCAGTATTTT
>14|.|.|TRBJ2-5|TRBV27
CASSLTIYGETQYF
TGTGCCAGCAGTCTCACGATATATGGAGAGACCCAGTACTTC
>17|.|TRBD2|TRBJ2-7|TRBV27
CASSSSTSGRRFYEQYF
TGTGCCAGCAGTTCCTCGACTAGCGGGAGGCGTTTCTACGAGCAGTACTTC
>14|once|TRBD2|TRBJ2-7|TRBV11-2
CASSFVSGRYEQYF
TGTGCCAGCAGCTTTGTTAGCGGGAGGTACGAGCAGTACTTC
>15|.|.|TRBJ2-7|TRBV29-1
CSVEDQRGNSYEQYF
TGCAGCGTTGAAGATCAAAGGGGGAACTCCTACGAGCAGTACTTC
>21|.|TRBD2|TRBJ2-3|TRBV15
CATSRAPASGSSPRGTDTQYF
TGTGCCACCAGCAGAGCCCCGGCTAGCGGGTCCTCCCCCCGTGGCACAGATACGCAGTATTTT
>14|once|TRBD2|TRBJ2-7|TRBV9
CASSGTSGAYEQYF
TGTGCCAGCAGCGGTACTAGCGGCGCCTACGAGCAGTACTTC
>13|.|TRBD1|TRBJ2-7|TRBV5-6
CASGGQGAYEQYF
TGTGCCAGCGGCGGGCAGGGGGCGTACGAGCAGTACTTC
>16|.|TRBD2|TRBJ2-1|TRBV4-3
CASSQARGRALDEQFF
TGCGCCAGCAGCCAAGCTCGGGGGAGGGCCCTTGATGAGCAGTTCTTC
>15|.|TRBD1|TRBJ2-1|TRBV4-2
CASSQVRGPNNEQFF
TGTGCCAGCAGCCAAGTCAGGGGGCCTAACAATGAGCAGTTCTTC
>14|.|.|TRBJ2-7|TRBV13
CASSPNLEAYEQYF
TGTGCCAGCAGTCCAAACTTAGAGGCCTACGAGCAGTACTTC
>12|.|TRBD2|TRBJ2-7|TRBV4-2
CASSPGGYEQYF
TGTGCCAGCTCCCCGGGGGGCTACGAGCAGTACTTC
>18|.|.|TRBJ1-3|TRBV12-5
CASGLLRVADRTGNTIYF
TGTGCTAGTGGTTTGCTAAGGGTTGCCGATCGAACTGGAAACACCATATATTTT
>12|once|.|TRBJ1-5|TRBV2
CASRSTLKPQHF
TGTGCCAGCAGAAGCACTTTGAAGCCCCAGCATTTT
>13|.|.|TRBJ1-1|TRBV21-1
CASSNQRGLEAFF
TGTGCCAGCAGCAACCAACGGGGCCTTGAAGCTTTCTTT
>15|.|.|TRBJ1-2|TRBV11-1
CASSPRGGLAYGYTF
TGTGCCAGCAGCCCCCGAGGAGGGTTGGCCTATGGCTACACCTTC
>14|.|.|TRBJ1-4|TRBV28
CASSLAPEGEKLFF
TGTGCCAGCAGTTTAGCCCCGGAGGGAGAAAAACTGTTTTTT
>15|.|TRBD2|TRBJ2-3|TRBV9
CASSVASSGSYTQYF
TGTGCCAGCAGCGTAGCTTCTAGCGGGTCCTATACGCAGTATTTT
>14|.|TRBD1|TRBJ2-7|TRBV7-3
CASSLTTGGYEQYF
TGTGCCAGCAGCTTAACCACAGGGGGCTACGAGCAGTACTTC
>13|once|.|TRBJ1-5|TRBV5-6
CASSLGGAEPQHF
TGTGCCAGCAGCTTGGGCGGTGCTGAGCCCCAGCATTTT
>15|.|.|TRBJ2-7|TRBV19
CASSTAWAAGYEQYF
TGTGCCAGTAGTACTGCCTGGGCGGCGGGCTACGAGCAGTACTTC
>14|once|TRBD1|TRBJ1-5|TRBV28
CASRQGYSNQPQHF
TGTGCCAGTCGACAGGGATATAGCAATCAGCCCCAGCATTTT
>15|.|.|TRBJ1-5|TRBV7-4
CASRLELDSNQPQHF
TGTGCCAGCAGGCTAGAGCTGGACAGCAATCAGCCCCAGCATTTT